The source of this TCR beta chain is a study of T-cell reconstitution after alpha-beta-depleted transplantation in children. Study-level findings and limits: Newly generated T cells supplied most T-cell counts and diversity one year post-transplant.

The CDR3 has 12 residues. V dropped 6 bases and J dropped 0 bases, with 5 bases sitting between them. Per the germline V gene, CDR1 is SEHNR and CDR2 is FQNEAQ (reference sequence). This clonotype was observed a few times. Its antigen is still unknown. Unique molecular identifiers featured in how the TCRbeta library was prepared. TCRdb fed the PCR reads into MiXCR, producing one record per CDR3 protein. The data show 800,000 to 1,000,000 distinct CDR3 sequences, about 31% seen once. The sample here was PBMCs, mostly from graft donor cells, taken 360 days after TCRalphabeta/CD19-depleted stem cell transplant. The sequence was collected from a boy less than two years old who had a stem cell transplant for SCID, so the T cells may come from the graft donor. This chain links TRBV7-9 with TRBJ2-5; no definite D call. The CDR3: CASRSYQETQYF. CDR3 bases: TGTGCCAGCAGATCGTACCAAGAGACCCAGTACTTC.